Below are 10 T cell receptor beta chains sequenced from a single sample in a study of T cell changes during pregnancy in multiple sclerosis. The data were produced by immunoSEQ multiplex PCR, yet TCRdb's version contains in-frame clones alone and is incomplete. Of over 80,000 clones listed, 90% are singletons. Sequencing was performed on peripheral blood, taken in the second trimester of pregnancy. These receptors were obtained from a female donor in good health, enrolled as a control in a pregnancy study.

The rearrangement joins TRBV10-3 to TRBJ2-7, with D possibly matching TRBD2 (5 bases). This CDR3 has 13 amino acids. Germline V gene data show CDR1 as ENHRY and CDR2 as SYGVKD. The V and J ends lost 3 bases and 3 bases respectively, with 9 bases between them. This CDR3 is CAISDGRDYEQYF. CDR3 DNA: TGTGCCATCAGTGACGGACGGGACTACGAGCAGTACTTC.

J is TRBJ1-5 and V is TRBV19, with a tentative D call TRBD1 (5 bases). Germline V lookup: CDR1 LNHDA, CDR2 SQIVND (reference sequence). Trimming shortened V by 3 bases and J by 0 bases, and 18 bases separated the two germline ends. The CDR3 is made up of 18 amino acids. The CDR3 DNA reads as TGTGCCAGTAGTATGGGAACAGGTCGCGGTTATAGCAATCAGCCCCAGCATTTT. Protein sequence: CASSMGTGRGYSNQPQHF.

The gene calls are TRBV4-3 and TRBJ1-1, with D unclear. The germline CDR1 and CDR2 sequences are LGHNA and YSLEER. V lost 8 bases and J lost 0, with 16 bases in between. The CDR3 extends over 15 amino acids. DNA of the CDR3: TGCGCCAGCGGGAGGAACAGAGACATGAACACTGAAGCTTTCTTT. Protein product: CASGRNRDMNTEAFF.

V gene TRBV10-2 combines with J gene TRBJ1-1; 9 bases fit TRBD1. J lost 4 bases, V lost 4 bases, and 10 bases had no gene match. The germline CDR1 and CDR2 sequences are WSHSY and SAAADI. The CDR3 is 16 amino acids. DNA of the CDR3: TGCGCCAGCAGTGCCCTGACAGGGGGTAATAGCACTGAAGCTTTCTTT. This translates into CASSALTGGNSTEAFF.

The chain has TRBV19 and TRBJ1-4; 7 nucleotides align to TRBD1. J lost 0 bases, V lost 5 bases, and 9 bases had no gene match. CDR3 size: 17 residues. Germline assignment: CDR1 LNHDA and CDR2 SQIVND (reference sequence). CDR3 sequence (DNA): TGTGCCAGTAGTGATCGACAGGGATTTGCAACTAATGAAAAACTGTTTTTT. Its protein product is CASSDRQGFATNEKLFF.

The chain employs TRBV7-2 and TRBJ2-5, with D possibly TRBD2 on 6 matching bases. Trimming removed 1 base at V and 1 base at J, with 7 bases between. This CDR3 spans 14 amino acids. Germline CDR1 is SGHTA and CDR2 is FQGNSA. The CDR3 nucleotides are TGTGCCAGCAGCTTAGTAGCGGTCCAAGAGACCCAGTACTTC. Translating it yields CASSLVAVQETQYF.

The chain is built from TRBV6-5 and TRBJ1-2, with 10 bases matching TRBD1. Germline V lookup: CDR1 MNHEY, CDR2 SVGAGI. The CDR3 is 14 amino acids. With 5 bases clipped from V and 9 bases from J, the junction kept 9 bases outside the gene matches. This CDR3 is CASSVGTGATSYTF. The CDR3 nucleotides are TGTGCCAGCAGTGTGGGGACAGGGGCCACCAGCTACACCTTC.

This chain uses TRBV7-2 with TRBJ1-2; 7 bases line up with TRBD1. Germline CDR1 and CDR2: SGHTA and FQGNSA. This CDR3 has 15 residues. V trimming: 3 bases; J trimming: 3 bases; junction bases outside the gene matches: 7. As DNA, the CDR3 is TGTGCCAGCAGCTTCAGGGGGAACCACCACTATGGCTACACCTTC. The encoded protein is CASSFRGNHHYGYTF.

The chain recombines TRBV9 with TRBJ1-3; 9 nucleotides line up with TRBD1. Unmatched junction bases numbered 4, after V lost 2 bases and J lost 4 bases. CDR1 is SGDLS and CDR2 is YYNGEE in the germline V gene. This CDR3 is 15 amino acids long. The CDR3 loop reads CASSVGQGKGNTIYF. CDR3 sequence (DNA): TGTGCCAGCAGCGTGGGACAGGGAAAAGGAAACACCATATATTTT. The entire variable domain, with the rest obtained from reference TRBV9 and TRBJ1-3, is as follows: DSGVTQTPKHLITATGQRVTLRCSPRSGDLSVYWYQQSLDQGLQFLIQYYNGEERAKGNILERFSAQQFPDLHSELNLSSLELGDSALYFCASSVGQGKGNTIYFGEGSWLTVV.

The rearrangement uses TRBV9 and TRBJ2-3; the match to TRBD1 covers 11 bases. Trimming cost V 4 bases and J 4 bases; bases outside gene matches: 11. The CDR3 has 17 amino acids. Looked up from germline, CDR1 is SGDLS and CDR2 is YYNGEE. The CDR3 DNA reads TGTGCCAGCAGCCTAACCTCGGGGACAGGGGGTCCAGATACGCAGTATTTT. Protein product: CASSLTSGTGGPDTQYF.